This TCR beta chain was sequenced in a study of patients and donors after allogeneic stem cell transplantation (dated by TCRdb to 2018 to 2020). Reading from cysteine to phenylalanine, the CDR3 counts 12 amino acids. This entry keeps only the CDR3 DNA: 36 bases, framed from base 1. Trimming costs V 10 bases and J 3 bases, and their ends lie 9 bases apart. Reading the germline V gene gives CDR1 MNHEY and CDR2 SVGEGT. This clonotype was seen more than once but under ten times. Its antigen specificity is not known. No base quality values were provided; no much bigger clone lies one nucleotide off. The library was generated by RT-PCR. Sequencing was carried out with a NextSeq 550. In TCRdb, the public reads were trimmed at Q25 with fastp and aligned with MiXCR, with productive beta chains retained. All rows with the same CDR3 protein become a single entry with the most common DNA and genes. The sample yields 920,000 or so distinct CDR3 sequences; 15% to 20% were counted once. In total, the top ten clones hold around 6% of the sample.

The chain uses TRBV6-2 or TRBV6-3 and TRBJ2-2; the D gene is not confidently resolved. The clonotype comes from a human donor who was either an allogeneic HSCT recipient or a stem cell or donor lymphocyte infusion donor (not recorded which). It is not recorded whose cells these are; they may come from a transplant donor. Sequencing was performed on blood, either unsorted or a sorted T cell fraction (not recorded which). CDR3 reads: CATTRYTGELFF. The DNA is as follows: TGTGCCACCACACGATACACCGGGGAGCTGTTTTTT.